This TCR beta chain was recorded in a study of blood T cell repertoires in COVID-19. Seattle's enrolled individuals joined amid active infection and were then monitored longitudinally. The protocol was immunoSEQ multiplex PCR, while the TCRdb copy is restricted to in-frame clones and leaves out a portion. This sample has 200,000 to 250,000 clones; 75% to 85% occur once, and the top ten carry 1.3%. The sequenced sample consisted of peripheral blood. This receptor was obtained from a woman aged 25 to 39 with COVID-19, enrolled during active disease.

CDR3 in amino acids: CASSVLAGVGNEQFF. CDR3 DNA: TGCGCCAGCAGCGTTCTAGCGGGAGTTGGCAATGAGCAGTTCTTC. The gene calls are TRBV5-1 and TRBJ2-1, with 10 bases identical to TRBD2. The V gene end was trimmed by 4 bases and the J gene end by 6 bases; junction bases not matched to a gene: 7. Per the germline V gene, CDR1 is SGHRS and CDR2 is YFSETQ. This CDR3 is built from 15 residues.